This T cell receptor beta chain was retrieved from a study of blood T cells in healthy people across ages. A J-beta primer mix and a sample-barcoded 5' primer were used in a second PCR of roughly 7 to 12 cycles. A template-switch adaptor containing 12 random nucleotides labeled each cDNA molecule. TCRdb re-called the 5' RACE reads with MiXCR, one entry per CDR3 protein. Among 1.5 million to 2 million distinct CDR3 sequences listed, approximately 50% were seen once. CDR3 length: 15 residues. CDR1 and CDR2 from the germline V gene are MNHEY and SVGAGI. V shed 4 bases, J shed 1 base, and the junction held 5 bases outside the gene matches.

The rearrangement joins TRBV6-5 to TRBJ2-5, with 8 nucleotides matching TRBD1. The source is a middle-aged woman in good health. Sequencing used blood. The CDR3 DNA follows: TGTGCCAGCAGTTCGGGACAGGCCTCCCAAGAGACCCAGTACTTC. This encodes CASSSGQASQETQYF.